These 22 T cell receptor beta chains originate from one sample sequenced in a study of T cells in Graves' hyperthyroidism and ophthalmopathy. Amplified TCR beta CDR3 regions derived from RNA transcripts. With the HTBI primer set, the TCR CDR3 went through a first round of RT-PCR. TCRdb called the multiplex PCR reads again in MiXCR, with one record for every CDR3 protein. The sample lists hundreds of thousands of distinct CDR3 sequences, approximately 14% seen once, with approximately 10% in the top ten. The material sequenced was blood. The receptors come from a young woman with Graves' hyperthyroidism.

Note on this clonotype: A read error is possible here, since a much larger clone lies one base away. The chain couples TRBV7-8 to TRBJ2-7, with 8 nucleotides matching TRBD2. Germline assignment: CDR1 SGHVS and CDR2 FQNEAQ. This CDR3 has 14 amino acids. The trim removed 1 base at V and 6 bases at J, leaving 5 bases unmatched. Here the CDR3 DNA reads TGTGCCAGCAGCTTAGAAAGCGGGAGCTGCGAGCAGTACTTC. Translation: CASSLESGSCEQYF.

This clonotype came up many times. The chain uses TRBV10-3 and TRBJ2-1; D is possibly TRBD2 (6 bases). Trimming removed 7 bases at V and 0 bases at J, with 13 bases between. Germline V lookup: CDR1 ENHRY, CDR2 SYGVKD. The CDR3 runs to 15 residues. CDR3 sequence reads: CAITRDLGSYNEQFF. DNA for the CDR3: TGTGCCATCACCCGGGACTTAGGCTCCTACAATGAGCAGTTCTTC.

This clonotype was seen more than once but under ten times. The chain is built from TRBV29-1 and TRBJ2-3; D tentatively fits TRBD1 or TRBD2 (5 bases each). The length of the CDR3 is 14 residues. V was clipped by 5 bases and J by 11 bases, with 23 bases between them. Per germline, CDR1 SQVTM and CDR2 ANQGSEA. CDR3 sequence reads: CSVPNRGVDGGQYF. The CDR3 DNA is TGCAGCGTTCCGAATAGAGGGGTTGACGGTGGGCAGTATTTT.

In this sample, this clonotype turned up many times. This chain joins TRBV4-1 and TRBJ1-2, with 7 bases aligning to TRBD1. The CDR3 is 16 amino acids. Per germline, CDR1 MGHRA and CDR2 YSYEKL. Trimming took 1 base from V and 3 from J; bases not matched to a gene: 8. Here the CDR3 DNA reads TGCGCCAGCAGCCAAGGTTTGAGGGGGCGTTACTATGGCTACACCTTC. This encodes CASSQGLRGRYYGYTF.

This clonotype was detected once. The chain uses TRBV4-1 and TRBJ2-2, with D tentatively TRBD2 (7 bases). The CDR3 is made up of 20 amino acids. Trimming stripped 4 bases from V and 1 base from J, with 25 bases between. CDR1 and CDR2 (germline): MGHRA, YSYEKL. CDR3 DNA sequence: TGCGCCAGCAGCCGGGGACGAGGACAGAAGAAGCGGGAGAACACCGGGGAGCTGTTTTTT. It specifies CASSRGRGQKKRENTGELFF.

This clonotype came up many times. The rearrangement links TRBV3-1 to TRBJ1-1, with D tentatively TRBD1 (6 bases). This CDR3 is 15 amino acids long. V was cut by 4 bases and J by 4 bases, with 16 bases left in between. From germline, CDR1 is LGHDT and CDR2 YNNKEL (reference sequence). The CDR3 sequence is CASSPEGGEGTEAFF. CDR3 in DNA: TGTGCCAGCAGCCCAGAGGGGGGAGAAGGCACTGAAGCTTTCTTT.

This clonotype showed up many times. V is TRBV30 and J is TRBJ1-1; tentatively, D is TRBD1 (5 bases). In germline, CDR1 is GTSNPN, CDR2 SVGIG (reference sequence). The CDR3 runs 12 residues. Trimming removed 5 bases at V and 8 bases at J, with 15 bases between. The CDR3 loop reads CAWDLVGTEAFF. The CDR3 DNA is TGTGCCTGGGATTTGGTGGGGACCGAAGCTTTCTTT.

This clonotype has a handful of counts. The chain has TRBV15 and TRBJ1-1; unclear D gene. There are 15 residues in the CDR3. V dropped 4 bases and J dropped 0 bases, with 12 bases sitting between them. Germline V CDR1 and CDR2: LNHNV, YYDKDF (reference sequence). CDR3 DNA: TGTGCCACCAGCATGGACTCTCGGCTGAACACTGAAGCTTTCTTT. It encodes CATSMDSRLNTEAFF.

V and J are TRBV14 and TRBJ1-4, with D possibly being TRBD1 (6 bases). The CDR3 length is 17 residues. Looked up from germline, CDR1 is SGHDN and CDR2 is FVKESK. V was pared by 3 bases and J by 9 bases, with 23 bases between. Here the CDR3 reads CASSHNPRGKVRQKLFF. Here the CDR3 DNA reads TGTGCCAGCAGCCACAACCCGAGGGGGAAAGTGAGGCAAAAACTGTTTTTT.

The V call is TRBV19, the J call TRBJ2-7; D ambiguous. The germline gives CDR1 LNHDA, CDR2 SQIVND (reference sequence). This CDR3 is 12 amino acids long. Trimming removed 1 base at V and 6 bases at J, with 7 bases between. The CDR3 nucleotides read TGTGCCAGTAGTATAGGCCGGGCCGAGCAGTACTTC. This translates into CASSIGRAEQYF.

This clonotype was recorded a few times. The CDR3 DNA reads as TGTGCCAGCAGTACCGGGGGCGACTCCTACAATGAGCAGTTCTTC. This codes for CASSTGGDSYNEQFF. The rearrangement links TRBV6-4 to TRBJ2-1; D might be TRBD1 or TRBD2, each matching 6 bases. Per germline, CDR1 MRHNA and CDR2 SNTAGT. This CDR3 region has 15 residues. Trimming removed 5 bases from V and 0 bases from J, with 11 bases in between.

Many counts were recorded for this clonotype. The chain links TRBV6-1 to TRBJ2-2; 7 positions match TRBD1. Losses at the gene ends were 8 bases for V and 2 bases for J; bases not matched to a gene: 8. The CDR3 contains 15 residues. Looked up from germline, CDR1 is MNHNS and CDR2 is SASEGT. In nucleotides, the CDR3 is TGTGCCAGCTGGTGGACAGGATTAAACACCGGGGAGCTGTTTTTT. It codes for CASWWTGLNTGELFF.

The chain is built from TRBV19 and TRBJ2-4; 11 nucleotides align to TRBD1. Losses at the gene ends were 7 bases for V and 1 base for J; bases not matched to a gene: 12. This CDR3 is built from 18 residues. Germline CDR1 reads LNHDA; CDR2 reads SQIVND (reference sequence). The CDR3 reads CASTVRDRGGTAKNIQYF. Here the CDR3 DNA reads TGTGCCAGTACCGTACGGGACAGGGGGGGAACCGCCAAAAACATTCAGTACTTC.

The CDR3 DNA reads TGTGCCAGCAGTTTACTAGGTTCCGGGTACGAGCAGTACTTC. It specifies CASSLLGSGYEQYF. The V call is TRBV12-3 or TRBV12-4, the J call TRBJ2-7; the D is unclear. V lost 2 bases and J 4 bases, leaving 12 bases between the germline ends. The CDR3 has 14 residues.

Remarks on this clonotype: A much larger clone sits a single nucleotide away, making a read error possible. The chain uses TRBV13 and TRBJ2-1; D could derive from TRBD1 or TRBD2 (5 bases each). The DNA end favors TRBJ2-7, so the J call may be wrong. This CDR3 is built from 13 residues. CDR1 PRHDT and CDR2 FYEKMQ come from the germline V gene (reference sequence). The CDR3 sequence is CASSFGTDNEQYF. In DNA, the CDR3 is TGTGCCAGCAGCTTCGGGACCGACAATGAGCAGTACTTC.

The chain is built from TRBV28 and TRBJ1-1; 8 positions agree with TRBD1. The length of the CDR3 is 16 residues. The germline CDR1 and CDR2 sequences are MDHEN and SYDVKM. The V segment lost 4 bases and the J segment 2 bases; nucleotides outside the gene matches: 9. CDR3 sequence (DNA): TGTGCCAGCAGTTCGACAGGGGACCCGAAAAACACTGAAGCTTTCTTT. Translated, it gives CASSSTGDPKNTEAFF.

This clonotype was detected ten times or more. The CDR3 DNA is TGCAGTGCCCTAGCTTTCGGCAATGAGCAGTTCTTC. Translated, it gives CSALAFGNEQFF. This chain links TRBV20-1 with TRBJ2-1, with D maybe TRBD2 (5 bases). Germline assignment: CDR1 DFQATT and CDR2 SNEGSKA (reference sequence). The V end lost 6 bases, the J end lost 6 bases, and 12 bases lay between the germline ends. This CDR3 is built from 12 residues.

The table lists this clonotype with a few counts. The chain has TRBV29-1 and TRBJ1-2; D possibly corresponds to TRBD1 (5 bases). Looked up from germline, CDR1 is SQVTM and CDR2 is ANQGSEA. V was cut by 6 bases and J by 8 bases, with 13 bases left in between. The CDR3 covers 11 residues. CDR3 in amino acids: CSVPTVGGYTF. The CDR3 DNA follows: TGCAGCGTCCCGACAGTAGGAGGCTACACCTTC.

This clonotype came up many times. The J gene is TRBJ1-4, the V gene TRBV15, with D possibly being TRBD1 (6 bases). This CDR3 has 13 residues. Germline V lookup: CDR1 LNHNV, CDR2 YYDKDF (reference sequence). Trimming pared 0 bases from V and 11 bases from J, leaving 10 bases between. The CDR3 region is CATSREGGGKLFF. The CDR3 DNA follows: TGTGCCACCAGCAGAGAAGGGGGAGGGAAACTGTTTTTT.

This clonotype was observed many times. The V call is TRBV7-8, the J call TRBJ1-5, with a tentative D call TRBD1 (6 bases). The CDR3 consists of 15 residues. Per germline, CDR1 SGHVS and CDR2 FQNEAQ. Trimming shortened V by 2 bases and J by 4 bases, and 12 bases separated the two germline ends. The CDR3 sequence is CASSLLRGANQPQHF. CDR3 bases: TGTGCCAGCAGCTTATTACGGGGGGCGAATCAGCCCCAGCATTTT.

The table lists this clonotype with many counts. The chain employs TRBV12-3 or TRBV12-4 and TRBJ2-4; D is ambiguous. The V gene lost 3 bases and the J gene lost 8 bases, with 14 bases spanning the gap. CDR3 length equals 14 residues. CDR3 protein: CASSFHSWEDIQYF. In DNA form, the CDR3 reads TGTGCCAGCAGTTTTCACTCCTGGGAAGACATTCAGTACTTC.

This clonotype was found a few times. This sequence joins TRBV4-2 and TRBJ1-2; D is undetermined. V gave up 0 bases and J gave up 4 bases, with 3 bases separating them. CDR1 and CDR2 from the germline V gene are LGHNA and YNFKEQ. The CDR3 contains 12 residues. The CDR3 loop reads CASSQDFYGYTF. In DNA form, the CDR3 reads TGTGCCAGCAGCCAAGATTTCTATGGCTACACCTTC.